A selection of T cell receptor beta chains follows, all from one sample in a study of shared clonotypes between healthy human individuals. TCRdb's table, derived via immunoSEQ multiplex PCR, lists solely in-frame clones and lacks some. The top ten clones hold roughly 0.36% of a sample with roughly 1.4 million clones, 98% of them seen once. What was sequenced was naive CD4+ T cells sorted from blood. These receptors all stem from a young man in good health. Each CDR3 is given with its conserved first and last residue. The order of the fields is V gene, clone size, D gene, J gene, CDR3 DNA, CDR3 protein. The D gene is left open where the match is weak. Size tells how often a clone was seen (once, few, many) or the class of an expanded clone, and some rows leave it out.

TRBV5-4	once	TRBD2	TRBJ2-2	TGTGCCAGCAGCTTTGTACTAGCGGGGTTGACCGGGGAGCTGTTTTTT	CASSFVLAGLTGELFF
TRBV14	.	.	TRBJ2-3	TGTGCCAGCAGACCCTCGGGCGGGCCAGATACGCAGTATTTT	CASRPSGGPDTQYF
TRBV7-3	.	.	TRBJ2-6	TGTGCCAGCAGCTTAACCTCTAACGTGGGACCTAGCTCTGGGGCCAACGTCCTGACTTTC	CASSLTSNVGPSSGANVLTF
TRBV11-2	once	TRBD2	TRBJ2-3	TGTGCCAGCAGCCCAGGACTAGCGGAGCCCCGAGTAGATACGCAGTATTTT	CASSPGLAEPRVDTQYF
TRBV19	.	TRBD1	TRBJ2-2	TGTGCCAGTAACGTTCGGACAGGGGTTGACACCGGGGAGCTGTTTTTT	CASNVRTGVDTGELFF
TRBV4-1	.	TRBD2	TRBJ2-7	TGCGCCAGCAGCCATTTTCCGACTAGCGGGAGTGAGTACGAGCAGTACTTC	CASSHFPTSGSEYEQYF
TRBV7-8	.	TRBD1	TRBJ2-7	TGTGCCAGCAGCTCGATAGGACAGGCTCCCTACGAGCAGTACTTC	CASSSIGQAPYEQYF
TRBV2	.	.	TRBJ1-5	TGTGCCAGCAGTGAAGGCATCCCCCGCCAGCCCCAGCATTTT	CASSEGIPRQPQHF
TRBV5-1	.	.	TRBJ2-2	TGCGCCAGCAGCTTGCAGGGTGCAGGCACCGGGGAGCTGTTTTTT	CASSLQGAGTGELFF
TRBV15	.	.	TRBJ1-4	TGTGCCACCAGCCGGGGAGAGGGTAATGAAAAACTGTTTTTT	CATSRGEGNEKLFF
TRBV5-4	.	TRBD1	TRBJ2-2	TGTGCCAGCAATTTACAGGGGTCAAACACCGGGGAGCTGTTTTTT	CASNLQGSNTGELFF
TRBV7-2	.	TRBD2	TRBJ2-3	TGTGCCAGCAGCTTAGCGGCGACTAGCGGGAGAGCCCCTGGCACAGATACGCAGTATTTT	CASSLAATSGRAPGTDTQYF
TRBV27	.	TRBD2	TRBJ2-5	TGTGCCAGCAGTCCACGGACTAGCGGGAGAGGTGAGACCCAGTACTTC	CASSPRTSGRGETQYF
TRBV5-1	.	TRBD2	TRBJ2-1	TGCGCCAGCAGCTTGGCGGGGGGTATCTACAATGAGCAGTTCTTC	CASSLAGGIYNEQFF
TRBV10-3	.	.	TRBJ1-5	TGTGCCATCAGTGAGAGGCTTGATAGCAATCAGCCCCAGCATTTT	CAISERLDSNQPQHF
TRBV2	.	.	TRBJ2-3	TGTGCCAGCATAGTGGATACGCAGTATTTT	CASIVDTQYF
TRBV18	.	.	TRBJ2-7	TGTGCCAGCTCACCACTGGCGGGGTCCTACGAGCAGTACTTC	CASSPLAGSYEQYF
TRBV14	.	TRBD1	TRBJ2-7	TGTGCCAGCAGCCAAGACGAACAGGGGAGTTTCTACGAGCAGTACTTC	CASSQDEQGSFYEQYF
TRBV5-4	.	.	TRBJ1-2	TGTGCCAGCAGCCCGGGGCCCCCAGGAATCGACGGCTACACCTTC	CASSPGPPGIDGYTF
TRBV18	.	.	TRBJ2-5	TGTGCCAGCTCACCTGCCGGGTCCCGGGAGACCCAGTACTTC	CASSPAGSRETQYF
TRBV28	.	TRBD2	TRBJ2-1	TGTGCCAGCAGTTCCGGACTAGCGCCTAGCTCCTACAATGAGCAGTTCTTC	CASSSGLAPSSYNEQFF
TRBV28	once	.	TRBJ2-3	TGTGCCAGCAGTTTTGCGGGGGCTGCAGATACGCAGTATTTT	CASSFAGAADTQYF
TRBV18	.	.	TRBJ2-2	TGTGCCAGCTCACCACGACTGCGTACTAAACGACTAGAAACTAACACCGGGGAGCTGTTTTTT	CASSPRLRTKRLETNTGELFF
TRBV5-4	.	.	TRBJ2-7	TGTGCCAGCAGCACCGGACAACAGTACGAGCAGTACTTC	CASSTGQQYEQYF
TRBV7-2	.	.	TRBJ1-1	TGTGCCAGCAGCTTAGCCCTACAAAAAGCTTTCTTT	CASSLALQKAFF
TRBV27	.	.	TRBJ1-5	TGTGCCAGCAGTTCCGGACGTATGTATAGCAATCAGCCCCAGCATTTT	CASSSGRMYSNQPQHF
TRBV9	.	TRBD2	TRBJ2-1	TGTGCCAGCAGCGCACTAGCGGGAAGCTCCTACAATGAGCAGTTCTTC	CASSALAGSSYNEQFF
TRBV6-6	once	.	TRBJ1-2	TGTGCCAGCAGTTACCCGGGGCAGGGTGACGGCTACACCTTC	CASSYPGQGDGYTF
TRBV5-5	.	.	TRBJ1-1	TGTGCCAGCAGCAGTCGGGGGGCCGAAGCTTTCTTT	CASSSRGAEAFF
TRBV2	.	TRBD2	TRBJ2-5	TGTGCCAGCAGTTACTCCGGGACTAGCGGGAGGAGGGAGACCCAGTACTTC	CASSYSGTSGRRETQYF
TRBV5-1	.	.	TRBJ2-6	TGCGCCAGCAGCCTAATACAAGACAGCTCTGGGGCCAACGTCCTGACTTTC	CASSLIQDSSGANVLTF
TRBV18	.	TRBD1	TRBJ1-1	TGTGCCAGCTCATTAGGGCAGGGGGCGTACACTGAAGCTTTCTTT	CASSLGQGAYTEAFF
TRBV7-2	.	.	TRBJ2-7	TGTGCCAGCAGCCCCGGCTTGAGGCCCTACGAGCAGTACTTC	CASSPGLRPYEQYF
TRBV6-5	.	TRBD2	TRBJ2-3	TGTGCCAGCAAAGGGACTAGCGGGGCCAGGACGCAGTATTTT	CASKGTSGARTQYF
TRBV7-2	.	TRBD2	TRBJ2-1	TGTGCCAGCCGCCGAGAACTAGCGGGGCTCAATGAGCAGTTCTTC	CASRRELAGLNEQFF
TRBV14	.	TRBD2	TRBJ2-2	TGTGCCAGCAGCCAAGTGGCTACTAGCGTAACCACCGGGGAGCTGTTTTTT	CASSQVATSVTTGELFF
TRBV15	.	.	TRBJ2-2	TGTGCCACCGGGGAAGGGCACACCGGGGAGCTGTTTTTT	CATGEGHTGELFF
TRBV7-2	.	.	TRBJ2-2	TGTGCCAGCAGCTTCGGAGGATATGCCGGGGAGCTGTTTTTT	CASSFGGYAGELFF
TRBV6-5	.	.	TRBJ2-5	TGTGCCAGCAGTGAAGGTGCAAGGTACTTC	CASSEGARYF
TRBV10-3	.	.	TRBJ1-2	TGTGCCATCAGTGTAAGCGGGACAACCTCCTATGGCTACACCTTC	CAISVSGTTSYGYTF
TRBV28	once	.	TRBJ2-7	TGTGCCAGCAGGAGGGACGGAATGACCTACGAGCAGTACTTC	CASRRDGMTYEQYF
TRBV6-4	.	TRBD2	TRBJ2-3	TGTGCCAGCAGTGACTCACTAGCGGGAGCGATAGATACGCAGTATTTT	CASSDSLAGAIDTQYF
TRBV5-1	.	.	TRBJ2-1	TGCGCCAGCAGCTTGGCGCCAGAGCATATCTACAATGAGCAGTTCTTC	CASSLAPEHIYNEQFF
TRBV28	.	.	TRBJ2-1	TGTGCCAGCAGTTTCGGGGGTCCCTCCAATGAGCAGTTCTTC	CASSFGGPSNEQFF
TRBV9	.	TRBD2	TRBJ2-3	TGTGCCAGCAGTCCCCGGACTAGCGGGAGTCCCCTCACAGATACGCAGTATTTT	CASSPRTSGSPLTDTQYF
TRBV28	.	.	TRBJ1-3	TGTGCCAGCACCCCGGGCTCTGGAAACACCATATATTTT	CASTPGSGNTIYF
TRBV9	.	.	TRBJ1-2	TGTGCCAGCAGCACCGGGGTAGGGGATAACTATGGCTACACCTTC	CASSTGVGDNYGYTF
TRBV28	.	TRBD1	TRBJ1-2	TGTGCCAGCAACCGACAGGGACCCTATGGCTACACCTTC	CASNRQGPYGYTF
TRBV29-1	.	.	TRBJ2-1	TGCAGCGTTGGGGGGTCCGGGACCTCCTACAATGAGCAGTTCTTC	CSVGGSGTSYNEQFF
TRBV5-6	.	.	TRBJ2-2	TGTGCCAGCAGCCCGAGGAGGACTCACGGGTCCGGGGAGCTGTTTTTT	CASSPRRTHGSGELFF
TRBV30	.	.	TRBJ2-7	TGTGCCTGGAGGGGGGGGCTTACCTACGAGCAGTACTTC	CAWRGGLTYEQYF